A single sample is the source of the 3 T cell receptor beta chains below, sequenced in a study of blood T cell repertoires in COVID-19. Only in-frame clones appear in the TCRdb table, and some are missing; sequencing was by immunoSEQ multiplex PCR. The repertoire includes 52,000 or so clones, approximately 91% of them detected once, and around 8.5% sits in the top ten. The specimen was peripheral blood. The origin of the receptors is a man aged 55 to 70 with active COVID-19.

The chain employs TRBV7-3 and TRBJ2-1; 10 positions agree with TRBD2. The junction had 3 bases not matched to a gene; V was cut back by 2 bases and J by 5 bases. CDR1 is SGHTA and CDR2 is FQGTGA in the germline V gene. The CDR3 covers 15 residues. The CDR3 here is CASSLLLAGNNEQFF. DNA for the CDR3: TGTGCCAGCAGCTTATTACTAGCGGGGAACAATGAGCAGTTCTTC.

The chain is built from TRBV5-1 and TRBJ2-7; 9 bases map to TRBD1. The CDR3 is 16 residues long. With 5 bases clipped from V and 2 bases from J, the junction kept 11 bases outside the gene matches. CDR1 and CDR2 from the germline V gene are SGHRS and YFSETQ. The CDR3 coding sequence is TGCGCCAGCAGACTTGGTACAGGGGGCCTGGCCTACGAGCAGTACTTC. Its translation: CASRLGTGGLAYEQYF.

The chain recombines TRBV20-1 with TRBJ2-1; 8 bases align to TRBD2. V dropped 3 bases and J dropped 1; count of bases not matched to a gene: 2. Germline V gives CDR1 DFQATT, CDR2 SNEGSKA (reference sequence). CDR3 length: 14 amino acids. Written as DNA, the CDR3 is TGCAGTGCTAGTCGGGAGGGTTCCTACAATGAGCAGTTCTTC. Its protein is CSASREGSYNEQFF.